Presented here are 17 T cell receptor beta chains from one specimen sequenced in a study of blood T cells in healthy people across ages. It was with a sample-barcoded 5' primer and a J-beta primer mix that a second PCR of roughly 6 to 12 cycles was run. TCRdb ran MiXCR on the 5' RACE reads and lists one entry per CDR3 protein. The top ten clones hold 20% to 25% of a sample with around 2 million distinct CDR3 sequences, 30% to 40% of them seen once. Sample: blood. These receptors were taken from a human donor in good health.

This clonotype was counted only a few times. The CDR3 nucleotides are TGTGCCAGTACGATCTCGACAGGTATAAGCAATCAGCCCCAGCATTTT. Its translation: CASTISTGISNQPQHF. This sequence joins TRBV28 and TRBJ1-5; a possible D gene is TRBD1 (6 bases). The V gene lost 9 bases and the J gene lost 1 base, with 19 bases spanning the gap. Germline V gives CDR1 MDHEN, CDR2 SYDVKM. The CDR3 totals 16 residues.

The chain uses TRBV20-1 and TRBJ2-7; 9 nucleotides line up with TRBD2. CDR1 is DFQATT and CDR2 is SNEGSKA in the germline V gene (reference sequence). The trim removed 0 bases at V and 3 bases at J, leaving 6 bases unmatched. The CDR3 runs 15 residues. DNA for the CDR3: TGCAGTGCTAGAGATGGGGTAGCGGGGGTCTACGAGCAGTACTTC. Its protein product is CSARDGVAGVYEQYF.

This clonotype has just one count. The J gene is TRBJ2-7, the V gene TRBV20-1; 8 bases align to TRBD1. Germline V gene lookup returns CDR1 DFQATT and CDR2 SNEGSKA (reference sequence). This CDR3 is 14 amino acids long. J gave up 3 bases and V 4 bases, and 8 bases lay outside the gene matches. The CDR3 protein is CSATGQGLGYEQYF. DNA for the CDR3: TGCAGTGCTACCGGACAGGGTTTGGGCTACGAGCAGTACTTC.

There are a few counts of this clonotype. The chain joins TRBV29-1 to TRBJ2-3; the D gene is possibly TRBD1 (6 bases). Germline V lookup: CDR1 SQVTM, CDR2 ANQGSEA. This CDR3 comprises 14 residues. V lost 7 bases, J lost 6 bases, and 20 bases lay in between. The CDR3 sequence is CSGFTGSGADTQYF. DNA of the CDR3: TGCAGCGGATTTACAGGGTCCGGGGCGGATACGCAGTATTTT.

V usage is TRBV20-1 and J usage is TRBJ2-7; 7 bases align to TRBD2. Per germline, CDR1 DFQATT and CDR2 SNEGSKA (reference sequence). The trim removed 1 base at V and 3 bases at J, leaving 6 bases unmatched. The CDR3 has 14 amino acids. CDR3 coding DNA: TGCAGTGCTAGAGCTGGCGGGGGAATCTACGAGCAGTACTTC. Amino acid sequence: CSARAGGGIYEQYF.

There are a few counts of this clonotype. The chain carries TRBV4-1 and TRBJ1-6; D gene unclear. Trimming removed 3 bases at V and 10 bases at J, with 10 bases between. The germline V gene has CDR1 MGHRA and CDR2 YSYEKL. The CDR3 consists of 13 residues. CDR3 sequence reads: CASSQPDRSPLHF. The DNA of the CDR3 is TGCGCCAGCAGCCAGCCGGACCGCTCACCCCTCCACTTT.

The sample holds a few counts of this clonotype. This chain links TRBV7-3 with TRBJ2-5, with TRBD2 matching over 7 bases. Germline CDR1 is SGHTA and CDR2 is FQGTGA. Trimming cost V 1 base and J 5 bases; bases outside gene matches: 7. CDR3 length: 15 amino acids. Here the CDR3 reads CASSLNGGGWETQYF. CDR3 sequence (DNA): TGTGCCAGCAGCTTAAATGGGGGGGGATGGGAGACCCAGTACTTC.

This rearrangement joins TRBV7-2 to TRBJ2-7, with D possibly TRBD1 on 5 matching bases. Germline V lookup: CDR1 SGHTA, CDR2 FQGNSA. V was clipped by 5 bases and J by 5 bases, with 16 bases between them. The CDR3 is made up of 14 amino acids. The CDR3 protein is CASSPRQTSNEQYF. CDR3 nucleotide sequence: TGTGCCAGCAGCCCTCGACAGACTTCCAACGAGCAGTACTTC. Together with reference TRBV7-2 and TRBJ2-7, the CDR3 gives the full variable domain: GAGVSQSPSNKVTEKGKDVELRCDPISGHTALYWYRQSLGQGLEFLIYFQGNSAPDKSGLPSDRFSAERTGGSVSTLTIQRTQQEDSAVYLCASSPRQTSNEQYFGPGTRLTVT.

The rearrangement joins TRBV27 to TRBJ1-1, with 9 bases identical to TRBD1. With 8 bases clipped from V and 6 bases from J, the junction kept 7 bases outside the gene matches. Germline V gene sequence: CDR1 MNHEY, CDR2 SMNVEV (reference sequence). This CDR3 is 13 amino acids long. In DNA form, the CDR3 reads TGTGCCAGCGGCTATGGGACAGGGCCTGAAGCTTTCTTT. Amino acids: CASGYGTGPEAFF.

The rearrangement joins TRBV7-2 to TRBJ2-3; 9 bases are shared with TRBD1. Germline CDR1 reads SGHTA; CDR2 reads FQGNSA. This CDR3 contains 16 residues. Trimming removed 5 bases from V and 4 bases from J; junction bases left unmatched: 10. The CDR3 spells CASSRFGQGMADTQYF. Written as DNA, the CDR3 is TGTGCCAGCAGCAGATTCGGACAGGGGATGGCAGATACGCAGTATTTT.

The V gene is TRBV21-1, the J gene TRBJ2-3; TRBD1 reflects the table's D call only, with no check against the DNA. TRBV21-1 is reported as a pseudogene. This CDR3 spans 15 amino acids. CDR3 protein: CASTLAGARTDTQYF. The CDR3 nucleotides are TGTGCCAGTACGCTAGCGGGGGCGCGCACAGATACGCAGTATTTT.

There are a few counts of this clonotype. This chain connects TRBV20-1 to TRBJ2-5; D is perhaps TRBD1 or TRBD2 (6 bases each). The CDR3 is 16 residues long. Trimming removed 5 bases at V and 4 bases at J, with 23 bases between. CDR1 DFQATT and CDR2 SNEGSKA come from the germline V gene (reference sequence). The CDR3 protein is CSAPDPGASRGETQYF. In nucleotides, the CDR3 is TGCAGTGCTCCCGACCCGGGGGCGTCGAGAGGAGAGACCCAGTACTTC.

This clonotype occurred many times. The CDR3 nucleotides are TGCGCCAGCAGTGAGTCCCCGACGGGGATCTATGGCTACACCTTC. Protein: CASSESPTGIYGYTF. The gene calls are TRBV10-2 and TRBJ1-2; the D is unclear. The V gene lost 0 bases and the J gene lost 4 bases, with 12 bases spanning the gap. The CDR3 sequence is 15 residues long. Germline V gene sequence: CDR1 WSHSY, CDR2 SAAADI.

This clonotype was detected only a few times. The gene calls are TRBV4-1 and TRBJ1-2, with a possible D match to TRBD1 (5 bases). V was clipped by 1 base and J by 2 bases, with 17 bases between them. The CDR3 loop spans 17 amino acids. Germline V lookup: CDR1 MGHRA, CDR2 YSYEKL. The CDR3 sequence is CASSQVREMTPNYGYTF. The CDR3 nucleotides are TGCGCCAGCAGCCAAGTCAGGGAAATGACACCCAACTATGGCTACACCTTC.

Here the CDR3 reads CASTARTGLGEKLFF. The DNA for the CDR3 is TGTGCCAGCACCGCGAGGACAGGGCTAGGGGAAAAACTGTTTTTT. V and J are TRBV6-5 and TRBJ1-4, with 8 positions matching TRBD1. Losses at the gene ends were 7 bases for V and 8 bases for J; bases not matched to a gene: 12. Germline lookup yields CDR1 MNHEY and CDR2 SVGAGI. There are 15 residues in the CDR3.

The CDR3 nucleotides read TGCGCCAGCAGCTTGAGCGGGATCGAGCAGTACTTC. It yields the protein CASSLSGIEQYF. The chain carries TRBV5-1 and TRBJ2-5; 7 bases match TRBD2. The DNA end is more similar to TRBJ2-7, so the J call may be wrong. The length of the CDR3 is 12 residues. Germline lookup yields CDR1 SGHRS and CDR2 YFSETQ.

This clonotype has a handful of counts. The chain combines TRBV9 with TRBJ2-4; D may be TRBD2 (5 bases). The J call may be incorrect, as the DNA end agrees better with TRBJ2-5. The V gene's germline CDR1 is SGDLS and CDR2 YYNGEE. The length of the CDR3 is 14 residues. CDR3 sequence (DNA): TGTGCCAGCAGCAAGGCGGGTCAGCAAGAGACCCAGTACTTC. The encoded protein is CASSKAGQQETQYF.